The 16 T cell receptor beta chains below all came from one sample that was sequenced in a study of shared clonotypes between healthy human individuals. CD8 cells classed as naive were CD45RO-negative and positively selected for CCR7, excluding terminally differentiated effector memory CD45RA+ cells. Here immunoSEQ multiplex PCR was the method, and the copy in TCRdb shows in-frame clones only, minus some. Of about 2.1 million clones listed, approximately 92% are singletons. The sequencing sample was made of naive CD8+ T cells from PBMCs. These receptors were obtained from a man aged 18 to 29 in good health. Some clones in this sample may be carry-over from other donors' samples.

The chain links TRBV27 to TRBJ2-1, with TRBD2 matching 8 bases. Germline V lookup: CDR1 MNHEY, CDR2 SMNVEV (reference sequence). There are 15 residues in the CDR3. The V gene end was trimmed by 3 bases and the J gene end by 7 bases; junction bases not matched to a gene: 8. The CDR3 here is CASSFAAGVSNEQFF. In nucleotides, the CDR3 is TGTGCCAGCAGTTTCGCAGCGGGAGTGTCGAATGAGCAGTTCTTC.

The genes are TRBV30 and TRBJ2-7, with 7 bases fitting TRBD2. Trimming cost V 0 bases and J 3 bases; bases outside gene matches: 8. In germline, CDR1 is GTSNPN, CDR2 SVGIG (reference sequence). This CDR3 has 15 residues. The CDR3 protein is CAWSVPRESGYEQYF. The CDR3 DNA reads TGTGCCTGGAGTGTACCGCGGGAGAGTGGCTACGAGCAGTACTTC.

This clone was detected once. The rearrangement joins TRBV6-6 to TRBJ2-3; D is uncertain. Germline CDR1 reads MNHNY; CDR2 reads SVGAGI (reference sequence). The CDR3 extends over 12 amino acids. The ends were cut back, 6 bases at V and 5 bases at J, with 9 bases in the middle. CDR3 sequence (DNA): TGTGCCAGCAGGGACGTGGGAGATACGCAGTATTTT. Translated: CASRDVGDTQYF.

The CDR3 loop reads CASSYLREYGYEQYF. Written as DNA, the CDR3 is TGTGCCAGCAGTTACCTTCGGGAGTACGGGTACGAGCAGTACTTC. The chain recombines TRBV6-5 with TRBJ2-7; possibly TRBD2 for D (6 bases). CDR3 length: 15 residues. Deletions cut 2 bases from V and 4 bases from J, with 15 bases between. In germline, CDR1 is MNHEY, CDR2 SVGAGI.

The chain carries TRBV19 and TRBJ2-1, with 8 bases matching TRBD2. The CDR3 totals 14 residues. V lost 4 bases to trimming and J lost 6 bases; unmatched junction nucleotides: 5. Germline CDR1 LNHDA, CDR2 SQIVND (reference sequence). CDR3 sequence reads: CASSTLAGLNEQFF. The CDR3 region has the DNA TGTGCCAGTAGTACCCTAGCGGGCCTCAATGAGCAGTTCTTC.

The table lists this clone with a count of one. The chain uses TRBV5-4 and TRBJ1-5; perhaps TRBD1 as D (6 bases). The germline CDR1 and CDR2 sequences are SGHNT and YYREEE (reference sequence). V was clipped by 9 bases and J by 2 bases, with 9 bases between them. The CDR3 sequence is 12 residues long. The CDR3 spells CATRTGNQPQHF. CDR3 nucleotide sequence: TGTGCCACCCGGACAGGCAATCAGCCCCAGCATTTT.

The rearrangement links TRBV28 to TRBJ1-2; D possibly corresponds to TRBD1 (6 bases). The germline V and J ends were trimmed by 2 bases and 4 bases, with 17 bases remaining between them. CDR3 length: 16 residues. CDR1 and CDR2 (germline): MDHEN, SYDVKM. CDR3 nucleotide sequence: TGTGCCAGCAGTTTACTTCTGGGGGGCTCTGGCTATGGCTACACCTTC. The encoded protein is CASSLLLGGSGYGYTF.

The genes are TRBV18 and TRBJ1-2; D call uncertain. Trimming shortened V by 1 base and J by 8 bases, and 14 bases separated the two germline ends. From germline, CDR1 is KGHSH and CDR2 LQKENI. The CDR3 sequence is 14 residues long. The CDR3, as DNA: TGTGCCAGCTCACCACAACATTCCCCGGACGGCTACACCTTC. This translates into CASSPQHSPDGYTF.

About this clone: This sample includes further DNA sequences coding for the same CDR3. This chain links TRBV28 with TRBJ2-7; D is perhaps TRBD2 (5 bases). The length of the CDR3 is 13 residues. In germline, CDR1 is MDHEN, CDR2 SYDVKM. V shed 5 bases and J shed 0 bases, with 8 bases lying between them. CDR3 loop: CASSPGISYEQYF. The DNA of the CDR3 is TGTGCCAGCAGTCCGGGGATCTCCTACGAGCAGTACTTC.

The rearrangement links TRBV30 to TRBJ2-5; D gene unclear. The J call may be faulty, since TRBJ2-7 better matches the DNA end. CDR3 size: 14 residues. Germline V lookup: CDR1 GTSNPN, CDR2 SVGIG (reference sequence). DNA of the CDR3: TGTGCCTGGACCGGAGCGCAAAGCTCCTACGAGCAGTACTTC. Its protein is CAWTGAQSSYEQYF.

The chain carries TRBV7-9 and TRBJ1-2, with D uncertain. V was shortened by 4 bases and J by 8 bases, with 17 bases between the two germline ends. The V gene's germline CDR1 is SEHNR and CDR2 FQNEAQ (reference sequence). The CDR3 consists of 14 residues. The CDR3 DNA reads TGTGCCAGCAGCTCAGGAGACACCTCTGAAGGCTACACCTTC. Translation: CASSSGDTSEGYTF.

V gene TRBV5-1 combines with J gene TRBJ2-5; D not resolved. Germline V gene lookup returns CDR1 SGHRS and CDR2 YFSETQ. The CDR3 length is 12 residues. In nucleotides, the CDR3 is TGCGCAATCTCCCCCGCAGGCGTTACCCAGTACTTC. Encoded protein: CAISPAGVTQYF.

With regard to this clone: Other DNA variants within this sample encode the same CDR3. V gene TRBV7-9 combines with J gene TRBJ2-7; D might be TRBD2 (6 bases). Germline CDR1 reads SEHNR; CDR2 reads FQNEAQ (reference sequence). This CDR3 spans 12 amino acids. V lost 5 bases, J lost 6 bases, and 11 bases lay in between. This CDR3 is CASSLGSGEQYF. CDR3 bases: TGTGCCAGCAGCCTCGGGAGTGGCGAGCAGTACTTC.

As concerns this clone: Other DNA sequences in the sample encode the same CDR3. The V and J genes are TRBV7-6 and TRBJ2-2; possibly TRBD2 for D (5 bases). This CDR3 comprises 12 residues. Trimming pared 1 base from V and 9 bases from J, leaving 6 bases between. Germline CDR1 reads SGHVS; CDR2 reads FNYEAQ. DNA of the CDR3: TGTGCCAGCAGCTTAGGAGGGAGGGAGCTGTTTTTT. Residues: CASSLGGRELFF.

This CDR3 reads CASSAVGTGSGTDTQYF. The CDR3 DNA reads as TGTGCCAGCAGCGCGGTGGGGACAGGCTCAGGCACAGATACGCAGTATTTT. This chain uses TRBV9 with TRBJ2-3; 8 bases are shared with TRBD1. Per the germline V gene, CDR1 is SGDLS and CDR2 is YYNGEE. Trimming removed 3 bases from V and 1 base from J; junction bases left unmatched: 10. The length of the CDR3 is 17 residues.

The J gene is TRBJ2-7, the V gene TRBV27; 8 bases are a match to TRBD1. Looked up from germline, CDR1 is MNHEY and CDR2 is SMNVEV (reference sequence). V dropped 5 bases and J dropped 5; count of bases not matched to a gene: 5. This CDR3 region has 13 residues. CDR3 bases: TGTGCCAGCAGTGACAGGGGTGCGGACGAGCAGTACTTC. Protein product: CASSDRGADEQYF.